The 17 T cell receptor beta chains presented below share a single source sample, sequenced in a study of blood T cell repertoires in COVID-19. The data were produced by immunoSEQ multiplex PCR, yet TCRdb's version contains in-frame clones alone and is incomplete. The sample comprises some 54,000 clones, 75% to 90% of which are singletons, and around 1.9% rests with the top ten. Sequencing input: peripheral blood. These receptors came from a woman aged 55-69 years with acute or convalescent COVID-19.

V is TRBV14 and J is TRBJ1-2, with D hard to call. Germline V gene sequence: CDR1 SGHDN, CDR2 FVKESK. This CDR3 has 13 amino acids. Trimming removed 3 bases from V and 5 bases from J, with 10 bases in between. CDR3 region: CASSQRTVYGYTF. CDR3 bases: TGTGCCAGCAGCCAGAGAACAGTTTATGGCTACACCTTC.

This chain links TRBV2 with TRBJ1-2; the match to TRBD1 covers 10 bases. The CDR3 is made up of 20 amino acids. V was clipped by 4 bases and J by 5 bases; unmatched bases: 22. Germline V gene lookup returns CDR1 SNHLY and CDR2 FYNNEI. The CDR3 region is CASSGVMTFRGQGFLYGYTF. CDR3 in DNA: TGTGCCAGCAGTGGAGTTATGACTTTTCGGGGACAGGGGTTTCTATATGGCTACACCTTC.

V usage is TRBV5-1 and J usage is TRBJ1-2; D gene ambiguous. The V end lost 0 bases, the J end lost 8 bases, and 14 bases lay between the germline ends. Germline CDR1 reads SGHRS; CDR2 reads YFSETQ. The CDR3 runs 14 residues. CDR3 loop: CASSLAEGVKGYTF. The CDR3 bases are TGCGCCAGCAGCTTGGCAGAGGGTGTAAAGGGCTACACCTTC.

V usage is TRBV12-3 or TRBV12-4 and J usage is TRBJ1-2; D is unresolved. Trimming removed 2 bases from V and 6 bases from J, with 4 bases in between. The CDR3 is made up of 11 amino acids. The CDR3 DNA reads as TGTGCCAGCAGTTTACGGGATGGCTACACCTTC. Amino acids: CASSLRDGYTF.

J is TRBJ1-4 and V is TRBV30, with 7 bases lining up with TRBD1. The CDR3 covers 14 residues. Losses at the gene ends were 3 bases for V and 7 bases for J; bases not matched to a gene: 8. The germline CDR1 and CDR2 sequences are GTSNPN and SVGIG (reference sequence). This chain's CDR3 is CAWRKQGSSEKLFF. CDR3 in DNA: TGTGCCTGGAGAAAACAGGGGAGTAGTGAAAAACTGTTTTTT.

J is TRBJ1-1 and V is TRBV12-3 or TRBV12-4; D possibly corresponds to TRBD1 (5 bases). V lost 7 bases, J lost 4 bases, and 13 bases lay in between. The CDR3 runs 13 residues. The CDR3 here is CASNRIQGTEAFF. The CDR3 nucleotides read TGTGCCAGCAATAGGATCCAGGGCACTGAAGCTTTCTTT.

V gene TRBV30 combines with J gene TRBJ2-6; D is possibly TRBD2 (6 bases). The CDR3 sequence is 16 residues long. The V end was cut by 2 bases, the J end by 0 bases, with 11 bases between. Looked up from germline, CDR1 is GTSNPN and CDR2 is SVGIG (reference sequence). CDR3 nucleotide sequence: TGTGCCTGGAGTAAGGCGGGACCCTCTGGGGCCAACGTCCTGACTTTC. Residues: CAWSKAGPSGANVLTF.

This chain joins TRBV2 and TRBJ1-1, with D maybe TRBD1 (5 bases). The CDR3 length is 13 residues. CDR1 and CDR2 (germline): SNHLY, FYNNEI. Trimming left V 10 bases short and J 1 base short, with 13 bases between. The CDR3 protein is CATSPGGNTEAFF. DNA of the CDR3: TGTGCCACCTCGCCGGGGGGGAACACTGAAGCTTTCTTT.

The genes are TRBV6-5 and TRBJ2-2, with TRBD1 matching 9 bases. Germline lookup yields CDR1 MNHEY and CDR2 SVGAGI. The CDR3 loop spans 15 amino acids. The junction had 8 bases not matched to a gene; V was cut back by 8 bases and J by 4 bases. The CDR3 spells CASGSGQGITGELFF. DNA for the CDR3: TGTGCCAGCGGATCGGGACAGGGTATCACCGGGGAGCTGTTTTTT.

This clone was detected once. This chain joins TRBV7-6 and TRBJ2-7; 14 bases fit TRBD2. Germline values: CDR1 SGHVS, CDR2 FNYEAQ. This CDR3 comprises 16 residues. V shed 5 bases and J 3 bases; nucleotides not matched to a gene: 6. In DNA form, the CDR3 reads TGTGCCAGCAGCCCTGGGACTAGCGGGAGACTCTACGAGCAGTACTTC. Protein sequence: CASSPGTSGRLYEQYF.

The CDR3 here is CATSDLKGQGGYTF. DNA of the CDR3: TGTGCCACCAGTGATTTGAAGGGGCAGGGTGGCTACACCTTC. The gene calls are TRBV24-1 and TRBJ1-2, with D perhaps TRBD1 (5 bases). The CDR3 covers 14 residues. The V gene lost 0 bases and the J gene lost 7 bases, with 11 bases spanning the gap. Germline V gives CDR1 KGHDR, CDR2 SFDVKD.

This clone was counted a few times. V is TRBV7-9 and J is TRBJ1-1; D not resolved. This CDR3 region has 14 residues. Germline-derived CDR1 and CDR2 are SEHNR and FQNEAQ (reference sequence). V lost 4 bases and J 8 bases, leaving 17 bases between the germline ends. The CDR3: CASSSGRLTEEAFF. CDR3 DNA sequence: TGTGCCAGCAGCTCAGGAAGGTTAACAGAAGAAGCTTTCTTT.

The chain employs TRBV7-6 and TRBJ1-2, with 9 bases matching TRBD1. With V trimmed by 4 bases and J by 7 bases, 10 bases remained unmatched. CDR1 is SGHVS and CDR2 is FNYEAQ in the germline V gene. The CDR3 sequence is 15 residues long. The CDR3 nucleotides read TGTGCCAGCAGCTCCCCCTCGGACAGGGGAGGTGGCTACACCTTC. Amino acids: CASSSPSDRGGGYTF.

The chain carries TRBV6-1 and TRBJ1-1, with TRBD1 identical over 8 bases. From germline, CDR1 is MNHNS and CDR2 SASEGT. This CDR3 spans 16 amino acids. J lost 6 bases, V lost 4 bases, and 13 bases had no gene match. In DNA, the CDR3 is TGTGCCAGCAGTGCGACGATCCAGGGGGCTAAGTCTGAAGCTTTCTTT. Its protein product is CASSATIQGAKSEAFF.

The CDR3: CSVEDPGYGYTF. CDR3 DNA sequence: TGCAGCGTTGAAGATCCCGGGTATGGCTACACCTTC. This chain connects TRBV29-1 to TRBJ1-2; the D is unclear. V gave up 0 bases and J gave up 5 bases, with 7 bases separating them. CDR1 is SQVTM and CDR2 is ANQGSEA in the germline V gene. This CDR3 is 12 amino acids long.

CDR3: CASSQVSTSGGKETQYF. In DNA, the CDR3 is TGTGCCAGCAGCCAAGTGTCAACTAGCGGGGGGAAAGAGACCCAGTACTTC. J is TRBJ2-5 and V is TRBV3-1 (or the pseudogene TRBV3-2); the match to TRBD2 covers 12 bases. Trimming cost V 1 base and J 3 bases; bases outside gene matches: 6. The germline CDR1 and CDR2 sequences are LGHDT and YNNKEL (reference sequence). This CDR3 contains 17 residues.

V gene TRBV29-1 combines with J gene TRBJ1-2; possible D gene TRBD1, 6 bases. Trimming took 2 bases from V and 6 from J, leaving 10 bases between them. The germline CDR1 and CDR2 sequences are SQVTM and ANQGSEA. The CDR3 runs 12 residues. CDR3 DNA: TGCAGCGTTGAAAATCCAGGGGATGGCTACACCTTC. Its translation is CSVENPGDGYTF.